The entry that follows covers one TCR beta chain sequence. This clonotype was observed a handful of times. The antigen it recognizes is unknown. The sample holds no much larger clone one base away, and base qualities are not on file. RNA was extracted using the RNeasy kit, and roughly 0.5 to 1 microgram was reverse transcribed with random hexamers. The immunoSEQ multiplex PCR assay, which covers 54 Vbeta and 13 Jbeta segments, was used to amplify TCR beta CDR3 regions. PCR amplification bias was corrected using a synthetic template baseline for primer optimization and computational correction. The study's processing was this. Only productive sequences were kept, with reads annotated to V, D and J genes according to IMGT and analyzed in immunoSEQ Analyzer. Clonality was calculated as one minus the Shannon entropy normalized by log2 of the number of productive unique sequences. For each patient and control, public and private clones were evaluated within the 100 most prevalent clones. Susac-specific clones were defined as absent from healthy and MS cohorts, around 980 published viral clones and other ImmuneACCESS disease sequences. The raw public reads went through TCRdb reprocessing: fastp at Q25, MiXCR clone calling, in-frame beta chains kept. Each CDR3 protein appears once, grouped with its most common genes and DNA. V and J calls and clone size were set by TCRdb, not the authors. The sample table shows approximately 150,000 distinct CDR3 sequences, and around 80% are seen once. 0.51% of the sample goes to the ten largest clones.

This record comes from a study of CD8 T cells in Susac syndrome (dated by TCRdb to between 2018 and 2021). Study-wide context: Repertoire sequencing was used to test whether CD8+ T cell activation and differentiation in Susac syndrome was antigen driven. Clonality of the CD8+ T cell repertoire was compared between more than 9 healthy donors, 14 Susac syndrome patients and around 15 multiple sclerosis patients. Summary of the overall study and its limitations: The study acknowledged that relatively few individuals were included in the TCR sequencing and HLA analysis.

High-throughput TCR beta sequencing profiled peripheral blood CD8+ and CD4+ T cells from healthy donors, Susac syndrome patients and multiple sclerosis patients. Multiple sclerosis controls were treatment-naive patients with stable or active relapsing-remitting disease fulfilling revised McDonald criteria. CD8+ TEMRA cells were enriched by FACS, while bulk CD8+ and CD4+ T cells were purified by magnetic negative isolation. Blood was drawn into EDTA tubes, processed within 24 hours, and PBMCs were isolated by density gradient centrifugation. PBMCs intended for TCR sequencing were frozen in liquid nitrogen and were later thawed in a 37 degrees C water bath. The sorted or isolated CD4+, CD8+ and CD8+ TEMRA cells reached a purity of at least 90%. The V end gives up 6 bases and the J end 5 bases, leaving 11 bases in the junction not matched to a gene. The CDR3 runs 16 amino acids, cysteine and phenylalanine included. Left in the record is the CDR3 DNA by itself, 48 bases read in frame from the first base.

Recombination connected TRBV12-3 or TRBV12-4 to TRBJ2-2; 8 middle bases align to TRBD2. This clonotype was sampled from a human donor with multiple sclerosis. The sample was CD8+ T cells from PBMCs. The nucleotide sequence reads TGTGCCAGCAGCCTAGCCGGGGGGGGTCAAACCGGGGAGCTGTTTTTT. It codes for CASSLAGGGQTGELFF.